Following are 5 T cell receptor beta chains from one sample sequenced in a study of shared clonotypes between healthy human individuals. Repertoires were generated with immunoSEQ multiplex PCR, while TCRdb's copy carries only in-frame clones and drops some. The sample consists of around 1,900,000 clones, 80% to 95% of them appearing once. In the naive CD8 group, cells lacked CD45RO and were positively selected for CCR7, so terminally differentiated effector memory CD45RA+ cells were left out. Sample: naive CD8+ T cells from PBMCs. Source of these receptors: a young man in good health. Some clones in this sample may be carry-over from other donors' samples.

The V gene is TRBV15, the J gene TRBJ2-1; 11 nucleotides align to TRBD1. There are 16 residues in the CDR3. CDR1 is LNHNV, CDR2 YYDKDF, per germline (reference sequence). The ends lost 3 bases at V and 3 bases at J; junction bases unmatched: 4. The CDR3 region is CATSSGQGAVYNEQFF. The CDR3 bases are TGTGCCACCAGCAGCGGACAGGGGGCAGTCTACAATGAGCAGTTCTTC. The entire variable domain, with the rest obtained from reference TRBV15 and TRBJ2-1, is as follows: DAMVIQNPRYQVTQFGKPVTLSCSQTLNHNVMYWYQQKSSQAPKLLFHYYDKDFNNEADTPDNFQSRRPNTSFCFLDIRSPGLGDTAMYLCATSSGQGAVYNEQFFGPGTRLTVL.

The chain joins TRBV7-7 to TRBJ2-1; D is undetermined. Trimming removed 2 bases from V and 2 bases from J, with 13 bases in between. The V gene's germline CDR1 is SSHAT and CDR2 FNYEAQ (reference sequence). The CDR3 length is 16 residues. The CDR3 DNA sequence: TGTGCCAGCAGCTTAAGTTCTGGGCTGGCCTACAATGAGCAGTTCTTC. Translating it yields CASSLSSGLAYNEQFF.

This sequence joins TRBV9 and TRBJ2-7, with D perhaps given as TRBD1 or TRBD2 (5 bases each). The CDR3 is 15 residues long. The V and J ends lost 0 bases and 3 bases respectively, with 13 bases between them. Germline values: CDR1 SGDLS, CDR2 YYNGEE. CDR3 loop: CASSVAWGRSYEQYF. CDR3 sequence (DNA): TGTGCCAGCAGCGTAGCTTGGGGGAGAAGCTACGAGCAGTACTTC.

V is TRBV5-5 and J is TRBJ2-5; D gene unclear. CDR3 size: 12 residues. Between the trimmed V and J ends, which lost 4 bases and 5 bases, there was a span of 9 bases. Germline CDR1 SGHKS, CDR2 YYEKEE (reference sequence). This chain's CDR3 is CASSPKHETQYF. Written as DNA, the CDR3 is TGTGCCAGCAGCCCGAAACATGAGACCCAGTACTTC.

The gene calls are TRBV4-3 and TRBJ2-5; possibly TRBD2 for D (6 bases). Between the trimmed V and J ends, which lost 0 bases and 9 bases, there was a span of 17 bases. The CDR3 spans 15 residues. CDR1 and CDR2 (germline): LGHNA, YSLEER. This CDR3 is CASSQDRNSGWSQYF. The CDR3 DNA follows: TGCGCCAGCAGCCAAGATCGTAATAGCGGATGGTCCCAGTACTTC.